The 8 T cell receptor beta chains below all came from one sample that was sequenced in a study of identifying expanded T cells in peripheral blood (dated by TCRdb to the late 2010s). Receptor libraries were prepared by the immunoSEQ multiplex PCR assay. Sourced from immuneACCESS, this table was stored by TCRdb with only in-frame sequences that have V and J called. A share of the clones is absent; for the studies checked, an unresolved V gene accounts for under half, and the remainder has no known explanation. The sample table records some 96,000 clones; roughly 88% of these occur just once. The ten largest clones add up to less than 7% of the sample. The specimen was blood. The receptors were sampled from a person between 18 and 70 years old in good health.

CDR3 in DNA: TGCGCCAGCAGCCTAGGTTACAATCAGCCCCAGCATTTT. This sequence encodes CASSLGYNQPQHF. The chain combines TRBV4-1 with TRBJ1-5; D not resolved. V lost 4 bases and J lost 3, with 7 bases in between. CDR3 size: 13 residues. Germline CDR1 MGHRA, CDR2 YSYEKL.

In DNA form, the CDR3 reads TGTGCCAGCAGAACCACTAGCGGGGGGAGGTACGAGCAGTACTTC. Protein product: CASRTTSGGRYEQYF. This chain joins TRBV2 and TRBJ2-7; 12 bases are shared with TRBD2. CDR3 size: 15 residues. Germline CDR1 SNHLY, CDR2 FYNNEI. The V and J ends lost 6 bases and 4 bases, in that order; junction bases with no gene match: 7. The full variable domain, rest sourced from reference TRBV2 and TRBJ2-7, is EPEVTQTPSHQVTQMGQEVILRCVPISNHLYFYWYRQILGQKVEFLVSFYNNEISEKSEIFDDQFSVERPDGSNFTLKIRSTKLEDSAMYFCASRTTSGGRYEQYFGPGTRLTVT.

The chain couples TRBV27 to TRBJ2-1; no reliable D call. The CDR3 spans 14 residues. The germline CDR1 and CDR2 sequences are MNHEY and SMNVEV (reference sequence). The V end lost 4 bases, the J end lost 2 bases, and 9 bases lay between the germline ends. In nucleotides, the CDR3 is TGTGCCAGCAGTTCTACGGCAGCCTACAATGAGCAGTTCTTC. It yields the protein CASSSTAAYNEQFF.

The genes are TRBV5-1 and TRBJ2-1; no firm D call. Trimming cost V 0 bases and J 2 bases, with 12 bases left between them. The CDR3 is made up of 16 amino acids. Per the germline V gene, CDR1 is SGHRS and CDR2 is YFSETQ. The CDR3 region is CASSLGHSPTYNEQFF. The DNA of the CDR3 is TGCGCCAGCAGCTTGGGCCACAGTCCTACCTACAATGAGCAGTTCTTC.

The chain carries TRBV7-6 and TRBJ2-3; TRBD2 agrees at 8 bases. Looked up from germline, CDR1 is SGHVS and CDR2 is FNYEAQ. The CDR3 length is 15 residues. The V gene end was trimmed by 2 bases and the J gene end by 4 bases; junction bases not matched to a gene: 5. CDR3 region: CASSLRREVPDTQYF. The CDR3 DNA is TGTGCCAGCAGCTTACGGCGGGAGGTCCCAGATACGCAGTATTTT.

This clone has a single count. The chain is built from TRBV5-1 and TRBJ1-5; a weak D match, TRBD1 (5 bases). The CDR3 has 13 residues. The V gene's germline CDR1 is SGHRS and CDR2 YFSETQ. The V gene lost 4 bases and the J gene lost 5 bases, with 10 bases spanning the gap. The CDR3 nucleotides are TGCGCCAGCAGCGGAGGGGACGATCAGCCCCAGCATTTT. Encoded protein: CASSGGDDQPQHF.

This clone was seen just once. CDR3: CASSFRARGTEAFF. As DNA, the CDR3 is TGCGCCAGCAGCTTCCGGGCCCGGGGCACTGAAGCTTTCTTT. This chain joins TRBV5-1 and TRBJ1-1; D call uncertain. V was trimmed by 2 bases and J by 4 bases, leaving 12 bases between them. CDR1 is SGHRS and CDR2 is YFSETQ in the germline V gene. The length of the CDR3 is 14 residues.

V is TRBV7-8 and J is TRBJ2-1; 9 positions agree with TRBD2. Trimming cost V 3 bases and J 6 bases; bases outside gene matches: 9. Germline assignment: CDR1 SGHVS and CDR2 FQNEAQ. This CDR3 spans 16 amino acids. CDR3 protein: CASSFAAGGILNEQFF. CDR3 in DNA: TGTGCCAGCAGCTTTGCTGCGGGAGGGATTCTCAATGAGCAGTTCTTC.